This T cell receptor beta chain was documented in a study of T cell changes during pregnancy in multiple sclerosis. Using immunoSEQ multiplex PCR, the repertoire was profiled, and TCRdb retains in-frame clones only, with some absent. This table has about 59,000 clones, approximately 94% appearing once. V dropped 0 bases and J dropped 3 bases, with 9 bases sitting between them. The germline V gene encodes CDR1 SGDLS and CDR2 YYNGEE. The CDR3 totals 14 residues. This clone was picked up one time. Sequences were derived from CD8+ T cells from peripheral blood mononuclear cells, sampled after pregnancy. The chain links TRBV9 to TRBJ1-2; TRBD1 is a possible D gene (5 bases). This TCR was recovered from a female donor with multiple sclerosis, enrolled in a pregnancy study. CDR3 in amino acids: CASSVGDSHYGYTF. CDR3 DNA: TGTGCCAGCAGCGTAGGAGACAGCCACTATGGCTACACCTTC.